This TCR beta chain originates from a study of cytomegalovirus exposure and HLA in healthy donors. Study as a whole: Genetic ancestry analysis placed approximately 78% of the approximately 400 donors that were genotyped in the Caucasian-associated cluster. Findings and limits, study-wide: Overall, approximately 180 TCR beta chains were annotated as cytomegalovirus-associated.

With V trimmed by 5 bases and J by 1 base, 5 bases remained unmatched. From germline, CDR1 is SGHTA and CDR2 FQGNSA. This CDR3 region has 15 residues. Researchers ran the PCR with 60 Vbeta and 13 Jbeta primers. Here immunoSEQ multiplex PCR was the method, and the copy in TCRdb shows in-frame clones only, minus some. Altogether about 130,000 clones are present, around nine tenths being singletons, with the ten largest covering more than 4.5%. This clone was detected once. The antigen is not known. The genes are TRBV7-2 and TRBJ1-5, with 7 bases matching TRBD1. What was sequenced was PBMCs. The source is a woman aged 25 to 39 in good health and CMV-seronegative. The CDR3 bases are TGTGCCAGCAGCGCGGGGACAGCGAGCAATCAGCCCCAGCATTTT. It is translated as CASSAGTASNQPQHF.